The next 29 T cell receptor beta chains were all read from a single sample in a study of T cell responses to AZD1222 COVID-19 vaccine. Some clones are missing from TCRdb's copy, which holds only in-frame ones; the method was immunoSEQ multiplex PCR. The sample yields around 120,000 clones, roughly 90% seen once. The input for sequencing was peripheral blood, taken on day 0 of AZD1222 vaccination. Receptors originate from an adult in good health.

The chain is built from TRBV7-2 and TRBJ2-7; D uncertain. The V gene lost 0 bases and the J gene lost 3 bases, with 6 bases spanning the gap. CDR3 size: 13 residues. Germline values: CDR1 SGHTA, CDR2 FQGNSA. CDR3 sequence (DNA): TGTGCCAGCAGCTTAGCGGATATCTACGAGCAGTACTTC. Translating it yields CASSLADIYEQYF.

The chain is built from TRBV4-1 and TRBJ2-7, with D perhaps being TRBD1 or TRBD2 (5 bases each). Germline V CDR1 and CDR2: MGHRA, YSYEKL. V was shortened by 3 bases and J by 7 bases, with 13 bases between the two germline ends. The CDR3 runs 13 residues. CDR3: CASSHGTEGEQYF. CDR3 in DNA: TGCGCCAGCAGCCATGGGACCGAAGGGGAGCAGTACTTC.

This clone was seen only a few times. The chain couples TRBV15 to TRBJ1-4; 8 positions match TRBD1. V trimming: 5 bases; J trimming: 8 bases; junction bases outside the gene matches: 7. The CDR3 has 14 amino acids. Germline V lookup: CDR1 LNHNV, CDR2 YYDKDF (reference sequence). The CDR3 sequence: CATSWGGDREKLFF. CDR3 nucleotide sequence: TGTGCCACCAGCTGGGGGGGGGACAGGGAAAAACTGTTTTTT.

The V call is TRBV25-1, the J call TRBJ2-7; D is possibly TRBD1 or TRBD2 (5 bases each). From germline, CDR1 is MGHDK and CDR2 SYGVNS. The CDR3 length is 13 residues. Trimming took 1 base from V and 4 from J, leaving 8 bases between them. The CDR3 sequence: CASSESGTYEQYF. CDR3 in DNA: TGTGCCAGCAGTGAATCAGGGACGTACGAGCAGTACTTC.

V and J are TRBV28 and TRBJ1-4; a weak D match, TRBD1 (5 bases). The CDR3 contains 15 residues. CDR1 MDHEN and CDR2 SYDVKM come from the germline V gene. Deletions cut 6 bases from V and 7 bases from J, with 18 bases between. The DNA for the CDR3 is TGTGCCAGCAGGGGGTTAGGGGTTTTTGGTGAAAAACTGTTTTTT. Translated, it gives CASRGLGVFGEKLFF. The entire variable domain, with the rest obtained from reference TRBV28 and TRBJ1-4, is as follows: DVKVTQSSRYLVKRTGEKVFLECVQDMDHENMFWYRQDPGLGLRLIYFSYDVKMKEKGDIPEGYSVSREKKERFSLILESASTNQTSMYLCASRGLGVFGEKLFFGSGTQLSVL.

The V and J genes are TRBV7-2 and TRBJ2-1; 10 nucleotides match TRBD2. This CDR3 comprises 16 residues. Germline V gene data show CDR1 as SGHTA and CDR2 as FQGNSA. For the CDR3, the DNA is TGTGCATCAGCGGGAGGGCGGCGTTTGGTCTACAATGAGCAGTTCTTC. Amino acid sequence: CASAGGRRLVYNEQFF.

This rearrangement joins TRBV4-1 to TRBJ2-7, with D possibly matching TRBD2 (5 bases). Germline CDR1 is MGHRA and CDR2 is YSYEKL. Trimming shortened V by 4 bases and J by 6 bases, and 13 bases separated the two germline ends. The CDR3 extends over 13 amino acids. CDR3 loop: CASSLRTGTEQYF. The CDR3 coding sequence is TGCGCCAGCAGCCTCCGGACGGGAACCGAGCAGTACTTC.

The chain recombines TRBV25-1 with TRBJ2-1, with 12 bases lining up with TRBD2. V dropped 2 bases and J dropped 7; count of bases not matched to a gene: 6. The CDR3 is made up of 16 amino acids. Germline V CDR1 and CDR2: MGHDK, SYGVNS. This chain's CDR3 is CASSEAGTSGWNEQFF. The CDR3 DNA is TGTGCCAGCAGTGAAGCCGGGACTAGCGGGTGGAATGAGCAGTTCTTC.

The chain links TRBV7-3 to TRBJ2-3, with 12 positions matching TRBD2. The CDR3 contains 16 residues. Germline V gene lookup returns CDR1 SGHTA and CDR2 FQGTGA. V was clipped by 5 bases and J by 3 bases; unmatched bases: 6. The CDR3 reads CASSTKTSGGTDTQYF. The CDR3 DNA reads TGTGCCAGCAGCACAAAGACTAGCGGGGGAACAGATACGCAGTATTTT.

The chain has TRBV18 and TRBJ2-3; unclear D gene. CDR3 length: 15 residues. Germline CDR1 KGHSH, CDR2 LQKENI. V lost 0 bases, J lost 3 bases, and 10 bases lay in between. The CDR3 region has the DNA TGTGCCAGCTCACCACCCCGGGTCAGGACAGATACGCAGTATTTT. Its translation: CASSPPRVRTDTQYF.

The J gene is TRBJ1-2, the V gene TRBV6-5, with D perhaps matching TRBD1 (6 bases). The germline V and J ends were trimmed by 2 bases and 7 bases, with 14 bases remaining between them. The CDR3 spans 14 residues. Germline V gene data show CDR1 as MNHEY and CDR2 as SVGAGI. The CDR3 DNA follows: TGTGCCAGCAGTTACAATCCAGGGGCTGGTGGCTACACCTTC. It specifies CASSYNPGAGGYTF.

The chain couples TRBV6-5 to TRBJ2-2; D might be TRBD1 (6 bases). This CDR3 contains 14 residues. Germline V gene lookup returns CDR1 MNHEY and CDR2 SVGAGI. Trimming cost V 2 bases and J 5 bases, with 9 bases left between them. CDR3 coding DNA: TGTGCCAGCAGTTACAAACAGGGTACCGGGGAGCTGTTTTTT. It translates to CASSYKQGTGELFF.

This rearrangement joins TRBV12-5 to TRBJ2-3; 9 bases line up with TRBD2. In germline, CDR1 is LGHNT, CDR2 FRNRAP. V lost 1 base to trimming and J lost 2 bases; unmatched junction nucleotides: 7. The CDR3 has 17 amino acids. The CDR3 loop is CASGLGLAASPTDTQYF. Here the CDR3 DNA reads TGTGCTAGTGGTTTGGGACTAGCGGCCTCACCCACAGATACGCAGTATTTT.

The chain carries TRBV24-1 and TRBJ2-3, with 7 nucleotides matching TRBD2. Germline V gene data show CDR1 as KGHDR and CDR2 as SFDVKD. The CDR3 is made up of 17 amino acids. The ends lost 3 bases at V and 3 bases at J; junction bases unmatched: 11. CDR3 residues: CATSDAIQAGWTDTQYF. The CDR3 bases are TGTGCCACCAGTGATGCCATTCAAGCGGGATGGACAGATACGCAGTATTTT.

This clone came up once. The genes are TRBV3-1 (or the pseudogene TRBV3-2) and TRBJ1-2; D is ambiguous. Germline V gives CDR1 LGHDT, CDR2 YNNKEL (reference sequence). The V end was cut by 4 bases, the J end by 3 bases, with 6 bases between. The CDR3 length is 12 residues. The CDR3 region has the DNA TGTGCCAGCAGCCTCCGGGACTATGGCTACACCTTC. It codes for CASSLRDYGYTF.

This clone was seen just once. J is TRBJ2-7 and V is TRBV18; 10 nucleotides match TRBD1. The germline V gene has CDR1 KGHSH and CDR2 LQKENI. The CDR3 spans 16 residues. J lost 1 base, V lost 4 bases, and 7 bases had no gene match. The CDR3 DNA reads TGTGCCAGCTCACTTTCAGGGACAGGGGATTCCTACGAGCAGTACTTC. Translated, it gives CASSLSGTGDSYEQYF.

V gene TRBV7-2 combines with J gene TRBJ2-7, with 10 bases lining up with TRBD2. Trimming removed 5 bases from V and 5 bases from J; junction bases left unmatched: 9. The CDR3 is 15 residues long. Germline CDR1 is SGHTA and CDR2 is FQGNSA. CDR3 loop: CASSLGFSGRNEQYF. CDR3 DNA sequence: TGTGCCAGCAGCCTCGGGTTTAGCGGGAGGAACGAGCAGTACTTC.

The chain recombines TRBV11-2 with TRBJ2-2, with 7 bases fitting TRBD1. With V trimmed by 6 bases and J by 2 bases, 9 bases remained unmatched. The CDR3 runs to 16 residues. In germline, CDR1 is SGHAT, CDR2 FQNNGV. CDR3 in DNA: TGTGCCAGCAGTCTGACAGGGTCAGCTAACACCGGGGAGCTGTTTTTT. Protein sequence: CASSLTGSANTGELFF.

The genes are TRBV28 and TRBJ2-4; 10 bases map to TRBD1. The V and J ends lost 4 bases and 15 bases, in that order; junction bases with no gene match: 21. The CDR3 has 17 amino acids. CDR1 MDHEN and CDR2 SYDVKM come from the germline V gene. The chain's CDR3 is CASSSSRDRGGGWGPYF. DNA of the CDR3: TGTGCCAGCAGTTCGTCCCGGGACAGGGGCGGTGGATGGGGACCGTACTTC.

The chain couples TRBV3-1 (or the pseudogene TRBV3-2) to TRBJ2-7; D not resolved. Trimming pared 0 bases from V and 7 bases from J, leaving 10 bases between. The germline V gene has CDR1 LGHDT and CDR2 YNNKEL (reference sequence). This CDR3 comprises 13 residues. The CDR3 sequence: CASSQDRIREQYF. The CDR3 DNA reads TGTGCCAGCAGCCAAGATCGCATCAGGGAGCAGTACTTC.

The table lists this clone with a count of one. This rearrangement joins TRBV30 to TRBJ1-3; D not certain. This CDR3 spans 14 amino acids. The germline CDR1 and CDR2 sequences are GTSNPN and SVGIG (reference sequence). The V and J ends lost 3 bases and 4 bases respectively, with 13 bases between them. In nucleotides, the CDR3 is TGTGCCTGGAGGGTTGGAGAGATCGGAAACACCATATATTTT. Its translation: CAWRVGEIGNTIYF.

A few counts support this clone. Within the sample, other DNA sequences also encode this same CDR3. The CDR3 DNA reads as TGTGCCAGCAGTCCACAGGGTGACTATGGCTACACCTTC. This gives the protein CASSPQGDYGYTF. The chain is built from TRBV2 and TRBJ1-2; the D gene is possibly TRBD1 (6 bases). The V end lost 5 bases, the J end lost 3 bases, and 10 bases lay between the germline ends. This CDR3 contains 13 residues. Germline CDR1 is SNHLY and CDR2 is FYNNEI. Drawing the rest from reference TRBV2 and TRBJ1-2, the complete variable domain is EPEVTQTPSHQVTQMGQEVILRCVPISNHLYFYWYRQILGQKVEFLVSFYNNEISEKSEIFDDQFSVERPDGSNFTLKIRSTKLEDSAMYFCASSPQGDYGYTFGSGTRLTVV.

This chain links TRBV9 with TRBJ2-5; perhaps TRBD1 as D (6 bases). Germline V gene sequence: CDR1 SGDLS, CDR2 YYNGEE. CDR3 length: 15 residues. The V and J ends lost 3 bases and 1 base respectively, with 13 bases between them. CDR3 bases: TGTGCCAGCAGCGGATCCGGGACACCCCAAGAGACCCAGTACTTC. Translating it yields CASSGSGTPQETQYF.

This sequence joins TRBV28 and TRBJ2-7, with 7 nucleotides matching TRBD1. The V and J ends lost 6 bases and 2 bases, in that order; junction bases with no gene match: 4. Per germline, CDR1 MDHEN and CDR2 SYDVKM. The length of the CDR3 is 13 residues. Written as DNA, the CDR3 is TGTGCCAGCAGCCGGGACAGAGCCTACGAGCAGTACTTC. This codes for CASSRDRAYEQYF.

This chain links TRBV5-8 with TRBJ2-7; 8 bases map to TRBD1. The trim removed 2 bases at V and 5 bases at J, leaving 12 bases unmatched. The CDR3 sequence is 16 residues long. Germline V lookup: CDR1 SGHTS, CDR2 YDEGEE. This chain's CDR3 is CASSFLTLDRAHEQYF. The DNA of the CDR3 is TGTGCCAGCAGCTTTCTTACCCTGGACAGGGCGCACGAGCAGTACTTC.

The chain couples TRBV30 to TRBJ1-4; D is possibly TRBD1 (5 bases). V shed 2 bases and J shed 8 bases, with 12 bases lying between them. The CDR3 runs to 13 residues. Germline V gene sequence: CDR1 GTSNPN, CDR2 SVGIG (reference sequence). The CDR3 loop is CAWSSGVSEKLFF. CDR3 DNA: TGTGCCTGGAGTTCGGGGGTTAGCGAAAAACTGTTTTTT.

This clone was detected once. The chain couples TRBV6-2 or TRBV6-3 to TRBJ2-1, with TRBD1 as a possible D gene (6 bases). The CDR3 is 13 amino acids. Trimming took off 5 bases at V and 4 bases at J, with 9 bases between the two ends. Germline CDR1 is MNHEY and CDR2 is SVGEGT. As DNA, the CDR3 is TGTGCCAGCAGTCCGGACAGTTACAATGAGCAGTTCTTC. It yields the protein CASSPDSYNEQFF.

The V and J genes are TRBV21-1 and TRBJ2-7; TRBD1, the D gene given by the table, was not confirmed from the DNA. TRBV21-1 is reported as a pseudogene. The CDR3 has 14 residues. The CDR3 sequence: CATRDRAISYEQYF. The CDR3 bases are TGTGCCACCAGGGACAGGGCAATCTCCTACGAGCAGTACTTC.

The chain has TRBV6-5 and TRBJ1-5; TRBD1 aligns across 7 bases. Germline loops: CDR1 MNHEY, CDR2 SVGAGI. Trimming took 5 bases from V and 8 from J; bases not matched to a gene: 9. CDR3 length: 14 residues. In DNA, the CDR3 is TGTGCCAGCAGTACCCGGACAGGCAGGGAGCCCCAGCATTTT. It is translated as CASSTRTGREPQHF.